Shown below are 29 T cell receptor delta chains from a single sample sequenced in a study of γδ T cells in repeated Plasmodium falciparum infection. TCRdb made new clone calls on the multiplex PCR reads using CATT. There are 90,000 to 95,000 delta-chain clones in the sample; 0.85% to 1% occur only once, and approximately 9.6% lies in the top ten. Flow sorting of PBMC yielded separate Vgamma9/Vdelta2+ and Vdelta2-negative gammadelta T cell populations for bulk repertoire analysis. Sequencing was carried out using gamma-delta T cells from blood. The receptors derive from a pool of human donors (malaria-infected and uninfected, not separated).

There are many counts of this clone. TCRdb's listed protein matches a much larger clone and diverges from this DNA's translation at residue 12, likely through a read error; the protein shown comes from the DNA. The chain has TRDV2 and TRDJ1; TRDD3 might be the D (5 bases). CDR3 length equals 17 residues. Trimming cost V 0 bases and J 3 bases, with 19 bases left between them. The germline CDR1 and CDR2 sequences are GEAIGNYY and EKD. The CDR3 protein is CACDTGGDPRYADKLIF. CDR3 in DNA: TGTGCCTGTGACACCGGAGGGGACCCAAGGTACGCCGATAAACTCATCTTT.

As for this clone: The protein held in TCRdb is that of a much larger clone and does not match this DNA's translation at residue 7, likely because of a read error; the protein shown is translated from the DNA. This chain joins TRDV1 and TRDJ1, with 8 bases fitting TRDD3. V was pared by 1 base and J by 0 bases, with 4 bases of the junction left unmatched. The V gene's germline CDR1 is TSWWSYY and CDR2 QGS. The CDR3 covers 16 residues. The CDR3 protein is CALGERNGGYTDKLIF. For the CDR3, the DNA is TGTGCTCTTGGGGAACGAAATGGGGGATACACCGATAAACTCATCTTT.

As regards this clone: At one end the junction does not follow the germline gene, possibly because of a read error. The chain couples TRDV1 to TRDJ1, with 10 bases lining up with TRDD3. In the absence of a J gene in TCRdb, the DNA was matched to germline to assign it here. Germline V gives CDR1 TSWWSYY, CDR2 QGS. This CDR3 region has 23 residues. CDR3 nucleotides: TGCTCTGGGGAACTAGTACACTCCCTACATCGTACTGGGGGATGGTACGACACCGATAAACTCATCTTT. As protein: CSGELVHSLHRTGGWYDTDKLIF.

This clone came up a few times. A read error is the likely source, as a far larger clone sits one nucleotide away. The sample carries other DNA sequences with the same CDR3. J gene calling gave no result, while the V gene is TRDV2; the D call in the table, TRDD3, was not verified against the DNA. Germline CDR1 GEAIGNYY, CDR2 EKD. The CDR3 sequence is 14 residues long. The CDR3 DNA sequence: TGTGCCTGTGACCCGGTTATGCTGGGGGATACACTCATCTTC. Its protein is CACDPVMLGDTLIF.

In its sample, this clone was seen a few times. TCRdb lists the protein of a much larger clone for this DNA, which differs at residue 5, so this is likely a read error; the protein given here is translated from the DNA itself. The chain joins TRDV2 to TRDJ1; TRDD3 matches 13 bases. The J gene comes from matching the DNA to germline here; TCRdb lacks it. The CDR3 length is 22 residues. CDR1 is GEAIGNYY and CDR2 is EKD in the germline V gene. V was clipped by 3 bases and J by 3 bases; unmatched bases: 24. The CDR3 reads CACDAGYWGIRTLPTFSDKLIF. The CDR3, as DNA: TGTGCCTGTGACGCCGGTTACTGGGGGATACGCACCCTACCGACGTTTTCCGATAAACTCATCTTT.

There are a few counts of this clone. TCRdb's protein for this DNA is that of a much larger clone and differs from the translation at residue 7, likely a read error; the protein shown is the DNA translation. The J gene went uncalled, whereas the V gene is TRDV3; the table gives TRDD3 as D, unverified against the DNA. The CDR3 runs to 19 residues. Germline CDR1 and CDR2: TVYSNPD and GDNSRS (reference sequence). The CDR3, as DNA: TGTGCCTTCTACCTGGCCCTCCCTCCATCTTTTGGGGGATACGCAAGCGGCATCTTT. Amino acids: CAFYLALPPSFGGYASGIF.

This clone was counted between two and nine times. This DNA's translation differs at residue 14 from TCRdb's protein, which comes from a much larger clone; a read error is likely, and the protein shown is translated from the DNA. The rearrangement links TRDV2 to TRDJ1, with 10 bases aligning to TRDD3. The CDR3 runs 16 residues. Germline V gene sequence: CDR1 GEAIGNYY, CDR2 EKD. This CDR3 is CACDRLGDKTTDKPIF. The DNA of the CDR3 is TGTGCCTGTGACAGGCTGGGGGATAAGACAACCGATAAACCCATCTTT.

This clone was recorded many times. This chain joins TRDV1 and TRDJ1; D unresolved. Trimming pared 1 base from V and 3 bases from J, leaving 21 bases between. Germline CDR1 TSWWSYY, CDR2 QGS. There are 18 residues in the CDR3. CDR3 sequence reads: CALGERGRRALYADKLIF. The CDR3 DNA reads TGTGCTCTTGGGGAACGAGGAAGGCGAGCGCTTTACGCCGATAAACTCATCTTT.

A few counts support this clone. TCRdb assigns this DNA the protein of a much larger clone, which departs from its translation at residue 12; this likely reflects a read error, and the protein shown comes from translating the DNA. This chain joins TRDV2 and TRDJ1, with D perhaps TRDD3 (6 bases). The J gene, missing from TCRdb, was assigned here through DNA to germline matching. The V gene's germline CDR1 is GEAIGNYY and CDR2 EKD. This CDR3 is built from 15 residues. CDR3 DNA sequence: TGTGCCTGTGACACCGTGGGGGGTTACACCGATGAACTCATCTTT. Amino acids: CACDTVGGYTDELIF.

Concerning this clone: A single base is all that separates this from a far larger clone, so a read error is likely. This CDR3 is also generated by other DNA sequences in the sample. V gene TRDV2 combines with J gene TRDJ1; 7 nucleotides match TRDD3. Per the germline V gene, CDR1 is GEAIGNYY and CDR2 is EKD. This CDR3 has 16 amino acids. The CDR3 sequence: CACDFLGGDRTDKLIF. The CDR3 DNA reads TGCGCCTGTGATTTCCTGGGGGGAGACCGAACCGATAAACTCATCTTT.

Remarks on this clone: This DNA translates differently at residue 23 from the TCRdb protein, which is that of a much larger clone; a read error is likely, and the protein shown is the DNA's own translation. The chain combines TRDV1 with TRDJ4, with 11 bases that match TRDD3. The J gene, missing from TCRdb, was assigned here through DNA to germline matching. Germline V gene lookup returns CDR1 TSWWSYY and CDR2 QGS. The V and J ends lost 3 bases and 2 bases, in that order; junction bases with no gene match: 44. CDR3 length equals 28 residues. The DNA for the CDR3 is TGTGCTCTTGGGGACACTTTGAGGGGCCTTCCTGTACCTGGATGGGGGATACGCCGAGATTCCCCCAAGAGACCCCTGATCTTT. It specifies CALGDTLRGLPVPGWGIRRDSPKRPLIF.

In the case of this clone: The protein held in TCRdb is that of a much larger clone and does not match this DNA's translation at residue 3, likely because of a read error; the protein shown is translated from the DNA. The chain uses TRDV1 and TRDJ1; the D gene is possibly TRDD2 (6 bases). In the absence of a J gene in TCRdb, the DNA was matched to germline to assign it here. The CDR3 has 16 residues. Germline V lookup: CDR1 TSWWSYY, CDR2 QGS. The CDR3 spells CAPGLAFPTYTDKLIF. The CDR3 region has the DNA TGTGCTCCTGGGTTGGCCTTCCCCACGTACACCGATAAACTCATCTTT.

This clone has a handful of counts. TCRdb's listed protein matches a much larger clone and diverges from this DNA's translation at residue 5, likely through a read error; the protein shown comes from the DNA. The rearrangement uses TRDV2 and TRDJ1; 13 nucleotides line up with TRDD3. J gave up 9 bases and V 2 bases, and 14 bases lay outside the gene matches. The CDR3 runs 17 residues. Per germline, CDR1 GEAIGNYY and CDR2 EKD. CDR3 protein: CACDIETGGYGGYELIF. The CDR3 DNA sequence: TGTGCCTGTGACATCGAGACTGGGGGATACGGGGGCTACGAACTCATCTTT.

This clone occurred a few times. The mismatch at residue 14 between this DNA's translation and the TCRdb protein of a much larger clone likely reflects a read error; the protein shown is translated from the DNA. The chain is built from TRDV1 and TRDJ1, with D perhaps TRDD3 (6 bases). This CDR3 is 24 amino acids long. CDR1 is TSWWSYY, CDR2 QGS, per germline. V gave up 0 bases and J gave up 8 bases, with 43 bases separating them. The CDR3 loop reads CALGELRGINLLPLIGGGGTKLIF. The CDR3 region has the DNA TGTGCTCTTGGGGAACTTCGTGGGATCAATTTACTCCCCCTAATCGGTGGGGGGGGCACAAAACTCATCTTT.

This clone was counted a few times. A read error is the likely source, as a far larger clone sits one nucleotide away. Distinct nucleotide sequences in the sample also encode this CDR3. The V gene is listed as TRDV2; no J gene was called; the DNA was not used to check the table's D call, TRDD3. Germline CDR1 GEAIGNYY, CDR2 EKD. This CDR3 contains 20 residues. The CDR3 reads CACKLYTPSRGLIYTDKLIF. The CDR3 nucleotides are TGTGCCTGCAAGCTCTACACTCCTTCCCGGGGACTTATTTACACCGATAAGCTCATCTTT.

In its sample, this clone was seen many times. TCRdb lists the protein of a much larger clone for this DNA, which differs at residue 11, so this is likely a read error; the protein given here is translated from the DNA itself. The chain recombines TRDV1 with TRDJ1; perhaps TRDD3 as D (6 bases). The CDR3 spans 21 residues. The V end lost 1 base, the J end lost 2 bases, and 29 bases lay between the germline ends. Looked up from germline, CDR1 is TSWWSYY and CDR2 is QGS. CDR3 protein: CALGEPKLLWDGGFATDKLIF. The DNA for the CDR3 is TGTGCTCTTGGGGAACCGAAGCTACTATGGGATGGGGGTTTCGCAACCGATAAACTCATCTTT.

This clone came up a few times. This DNA's translation and the protein TCRdb lists, from a much larger clone, do not match at residue 5, likely due to a read error; the protein shown is translated from the DNA. This chain joins TRDV2 and TRDJ1, with D perhaps TRDD3 (5 bases). The J gene is absent in TCRdb and was assigned here via DNA matching to germline. Trimming took off 3 bases at V and 2 bases at J, with 21 bases between the two ends. Germline assignment: CDR1 GEAIGNYY and CDR2 EKD. The CDR3 loop spans 17 amino acids. CDR3 DNA: TGTGCCTGTGACGCCGTGGGGTACGCGAGTAAGACCGATAAACTCATCTTT. Translating it yields CACDAVGYASKTDKLIF.

The table lists this clone with a few counts. For this DNA, TCRdb reports the protein of a much larger clone, which diverges at residues 15 and 18, most likely from a read error; the protein presented here is translated directly from the DNA. The chain joins TRDV2 to TRDJ1; the match to TRDD3 covers 8 bases. Germline CDR1 GEAIGNYY, CDR2 EKD. The CDR3 length is 19 residues. In DNA, the CDR3 is TGTGCCTGTGAGCCTCCACTGGGGGTCTTCGGGAATAACACCGGTAAACTCACCTTT. Its protein product is CACEPPLGVFGNNTGKLTF.

Many counts were recorded for this clone. A far larger clone is one base from this, pointing to a likely read error. The same CDR3 is also encoded by other DNA sequences in this sample. V gene TRDV2 combines with J gene TRDJ2, with 10 bases that match TRDD3. The J gene is not listed in TCRdb, so it was assigned here from a DNA match to germline. CDR3 size: 20 residues. Per germline, CDR1 GEAIGNYY and CDR2 EKD. The CDR3 spells CACDTLTGGSSKDLTAQLFF. The CDR3 DNA reads as TGTGCCTGTGACACCCTTACTGGGGGATCGAGCAAAGATTTGACGGCACAACTCTTCTTT.

This clone came up a few times. The protein that TCRdb holds for this DNA derives from a much larger clone and differs from the translated DNA at residue 13, which likely indicates a read error; the protein shown here is translated from the DNA. A V gene of TRDV2 was called, but no J gene was assigned; the D call in the table, TRDD3, was not verified against the DNA. Germline V lookup: CDR1 GEAIGNYY, CDR2 EKD. The CDR3 has 15 residues. This chain's CDR3 is CACDCVAGDWGKPIF. In DNA form, the CDR3 reads TGTGCCTGTGATTGCGTGGCGGGAGACTGGGGCAAACCCATCTTT.

With respect to this clone: It is likely a read error: a sequence one base away is far more abundant. Other DNA sequences within the sample encode an identical CDR3. A V gene of TRDV2 was called, but no J gene was assigned; the table gives TRDD3 as D, unverified against the DNA. The CDR3 has 15 amino acids. CDR1 and CDR2 from the germline V gene are GEAIGNYY and EKD. The CDR3 nucleotides read TGTGCCTGTGACCCGGGGGATCCCCGCACCGATAAGCTCATCTTT. Residues: CACDPGDPRTDKLIF.

On this clone: A read error likely explains why the TCRdb protein, taken from a much larger clone, differs from this DNA's translation at residue 8; the protein shown is translated from the DNA. This chain uses TRDV1 with TRDJ3; tentative D call: TRDD3 (5 bases). Looked up from germline, CDR1 is TSWWSYY and CDR2 is QGS. Between the trimmed V and J ends, which lost 0 bases and 1 base, there was a span of 16 bases. The CDR3 is 20 amino acids. This CDR3 is CALGELAHTRGSWDTRQMFF. CDR3 in DNA: TGTGCTCTTGGGGAACTAGCGCATACCAGGGGATCCTGGGACACCCGACAGATGTTTTTC.

This clone came up a few times. The TCRdb protein, from a much larger clone, departs from this DNA's translation at residue 14, likely by read error; the protein shown derives from the DNA. The chain carries TRDV1 and TRDJ1; 10 bases line up with TRDD3. TCRdb supplies no J gene; here it was assigned by aligning the nucleotide sequence to germline. Germline lookup yields CDR1 TSWWSYY and CDR2 QGS. The CDR3 extends over 19 amino acids. V was pared by 5 bases and J by 3 bases, with 18 bases of the junction left unmatched. CDR3 in DNA: TGTGCTCTTGGGTCCCCAGGGGGATACGGTCCTCCGTACGCCGATAAACTCATCTTT. It codes for CALGSPGGYGPPYADKLIF.

Regarding this clone: TCRdb pairs this DNA with a much larger clone's protein that differs at residue 12, likely a read error; the protein shown was translated from the DNA. The rearrangement links TRDV1 to TRDJ1; 9 bases match TRDD3. The J gene is not listed in TCRdb, so it was assigned here from a DNA match to germline. The germline V gene encodes CDR1 TSWWSYY and CDR2 QGS. The CDR3 runs to 25 residues. Germline trimming cut 0 bases from V and 0 bases from J; bases unmatched to any gene: 29. The CDR3 DNA is TGTGCTCTTGGGGAACTAAAGTCCCTACTCAATACCCTGTACTGGGGGACCCTTTACACCGATAAACTCATCTTT. This encodes CALGELKSLLNTLYWGTLYTDKLIF.

This clone was seen only a few times. The protein TCRdb lists belongs to a much larger clone and differs from this DNA's translation at residue 7, which points to a read error; the protein shown is made from the DNA. This sequence joins TRDV1 and TRDJ1; D perhaps matches TRDD3 (6 bases). TCRdb does not report a J gene; here it was assigned by matching the DNA to germline references. Germline CDR1 reads TSWWSYY; CDR2 reads QGS. The CDR3 sequence is 18 residues long. The V end lost 2 bases, the J end lost 3 bases, and 22 bases lay between the germline ends. CDR3 in DNA: TGTGCTCTTGGGGAAACGGGCCCTTCGCTGGGGCCCCCCGATAAACTCATCTTT. Encoded protein: CALGETGPSLGPPDKLIF.

Note on this clone: TCRdb's protein, taken from a much larger clone, differs from this DNA's translation at residue 8, likely owing to a read error; the protein displayed comes from the DNA. The CDR3: CALGGGSRHTGGYSGVHHKLIF. CDR3 coding DNA: TGTGCTCTCGGGGGCGGGAGTCGTCATACTGGGGGATACTCGGGGGTCCACCATAAACTCATCTTT. V and J are TRDV1 and TRDJ1; 12 bases match TRDD3. TCRdb carries no J gene annotation; the J gene was assigned here by matching the DNA with germline. The CDR3 totals 22 residues. Germline V gene lookup returns CDR1 TSWWSYY and CDR2 QGS.

This clone was seen more than once but under ten times. A read error likely explains why the TCRdb protein, taken from a much larger clone, differs from this DNA's translation at residue 22; the protein shown is translated from the DNA. The chain uses TRDV1 and TRDJ1, with 12 bases lining up with TRDD3. The J gene is absent in TCRdb and was assigned here via DNA matching to germline. Unmatched junction bases numbered 40, after V lost 2 bases and J lost 0 bases. The CDR3 consists of 29 residues. Germline V gene sequence: CDR1 TSWWSYY, CDR2 QGS. CDR3 DNA sequence: TGTGCTCTTGGGGAAGTTTTGGTGGCCTTCCTCACCGTACTGGGGGATACCACTCTTAGGCCCTCGTACACCGATAAACTCATCTTT. Its protein product is CALGEVLVAFLTVLGDTTLRPSYTDKLIF.

About this clone: The translation of this DNA and the TCRdb protein of a much larger clone differ at residues 9 and 14, probably owing to a read error; the protein shown here is translated from the DNA. This chain uses TRDV1 with TRDJ1; 11 bases match TRDD3. V lost 3 bases and J lost 0; bases outside the gene matches: 21. CDR1 is TSWWSYY and CDR2 is QGS in the germline V gene. The CDR3 has 22 residues. The CDR3: CALGDPPSTWGIHASYTDKLIF. Written as DNA, the CDR3 is TGTGCTCTTGGGGATCCCCCTTCCACCTGGGGGATACACGCTTCGTACACCGATAAACTCATCTTT.

This clone was counted between two and nine times. A read error likely explains why the TCRdb protein, taken from a much larger clone, differs from this DNA's translation at residue 6; the protein shown is translated from the DNA. The rearrangement joins TRDV1 to TRDJ1; 8 positions match TRDD3. No J gene was available from TCRdb, and it was assigned here by a germline match of the DNA. The CDR3 spans 21 residues. Germline loops: CDR1 TSWWSYY, CDR2 QGS. Trimming cost V 4 bases and J 0 bases; bases outside gene matches: 22. CDR3 sequence reads: CALGAHLPSYDLWGNTDKLIF. In nucleotides, the CDR3 is TGTGCTCTTGGGGCGCACCTCCCGTCCTACGACCTCTGGGGGAACACCGATAAACTCATCTTT.